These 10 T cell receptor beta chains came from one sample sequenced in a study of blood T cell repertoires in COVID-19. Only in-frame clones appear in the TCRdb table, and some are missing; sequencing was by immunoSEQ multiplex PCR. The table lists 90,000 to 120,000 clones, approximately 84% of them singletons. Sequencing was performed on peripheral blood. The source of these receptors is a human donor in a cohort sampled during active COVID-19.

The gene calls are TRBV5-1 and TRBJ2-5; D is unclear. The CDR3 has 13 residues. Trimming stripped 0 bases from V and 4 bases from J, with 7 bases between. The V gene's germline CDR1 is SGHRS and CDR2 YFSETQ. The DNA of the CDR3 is TGCGCCAGCAGCTTGGTCGTGCGAGAGACCCAGTACTTC. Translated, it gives CASSLVVRETQYF.

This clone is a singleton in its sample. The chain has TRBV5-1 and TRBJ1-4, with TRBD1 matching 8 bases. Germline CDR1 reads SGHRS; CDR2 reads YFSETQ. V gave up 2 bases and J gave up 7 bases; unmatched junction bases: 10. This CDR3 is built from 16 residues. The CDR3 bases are TGCGCCAGCAGCTTCTCTGATGGACAGGGCCGTGAAAAACTGTTTTTT. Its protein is CASSFSDGQGREKLFF.

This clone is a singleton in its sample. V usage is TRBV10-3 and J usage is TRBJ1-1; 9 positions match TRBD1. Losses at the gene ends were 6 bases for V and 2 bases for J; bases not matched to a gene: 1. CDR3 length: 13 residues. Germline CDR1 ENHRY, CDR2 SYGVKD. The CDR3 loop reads CAIRGQGNTEAFF. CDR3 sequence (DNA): TGTGCCATCAGGGGACAGGGCAACACTGAAGCTTTCTTT.

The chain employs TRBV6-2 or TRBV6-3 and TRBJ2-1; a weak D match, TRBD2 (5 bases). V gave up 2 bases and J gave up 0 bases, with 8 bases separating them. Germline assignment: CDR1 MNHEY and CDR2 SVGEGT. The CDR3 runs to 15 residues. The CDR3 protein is CASSYAGSSYNEQFF. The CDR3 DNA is TGTGCCAGCAGTTACGCGGGTAGCTCCTACAATGAGCAGTTCTTC.

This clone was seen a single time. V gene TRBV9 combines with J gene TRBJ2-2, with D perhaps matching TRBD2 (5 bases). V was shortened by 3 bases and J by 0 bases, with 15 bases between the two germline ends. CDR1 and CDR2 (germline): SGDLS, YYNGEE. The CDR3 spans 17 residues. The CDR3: CASSGDLKRSNTGELFF. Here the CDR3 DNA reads TGTGCCAGCAGCGGGGATCTGAAGCGGTCGAACACCGGGGAGCTGTTTTTT. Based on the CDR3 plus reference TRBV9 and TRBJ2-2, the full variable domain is DSGVTQTPKHLITATGQRVTLRCSPRSGDLSVYWYQQSLDQGLQFLIQYYNGEERAKGNILERFSAQQFPDLHSELNLSSLELGDSALYFCASSGDLKRSNTGELFFGEGSRLTVL.

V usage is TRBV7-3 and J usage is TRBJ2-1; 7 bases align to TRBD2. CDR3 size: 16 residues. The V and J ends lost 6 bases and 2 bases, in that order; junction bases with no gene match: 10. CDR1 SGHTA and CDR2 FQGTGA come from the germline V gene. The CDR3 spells CASRAAGAGAYNEQFF. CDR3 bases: TGTGCCAGCAGGGCCGCCGGGGCGGGAGCCTACAATGAGCAGTTCTTC. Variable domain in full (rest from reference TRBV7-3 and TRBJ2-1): GAGVSQTPSNKVTEKGKYVELRCDPISGHTALYWYRQSLGQGPEFLIYFQGTGAADDSGLPNDRFFAVRPEGSVSTLKIQRTERGDSAVYLCASRAAGAGAYNEQFFGPGTRLTVL.

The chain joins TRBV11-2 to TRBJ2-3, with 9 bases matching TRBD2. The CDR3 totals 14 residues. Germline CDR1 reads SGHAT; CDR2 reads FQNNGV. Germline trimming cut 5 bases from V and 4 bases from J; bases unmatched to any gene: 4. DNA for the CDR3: TGTGCCAGCAGCGCAAGACTAGCGGCAGATACGCAGTATTTT. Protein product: CASSARLAADTQYF.

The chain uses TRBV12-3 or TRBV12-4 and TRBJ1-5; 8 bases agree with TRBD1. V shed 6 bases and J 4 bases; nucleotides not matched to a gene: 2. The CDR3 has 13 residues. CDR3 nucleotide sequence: TGTGCCAGCAGGTACAGGGGGAATCAGCCCCAGCATTTT. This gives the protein CASRYRGNQPQHF.

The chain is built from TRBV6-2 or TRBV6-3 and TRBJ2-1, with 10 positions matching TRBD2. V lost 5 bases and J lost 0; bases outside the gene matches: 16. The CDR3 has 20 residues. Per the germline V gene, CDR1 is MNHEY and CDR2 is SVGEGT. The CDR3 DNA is TGTGCCAGCAGTCCGCGACTAGCGGGTAGGAGATCCAGCTCCTACAATGAGCAGTTCTTC. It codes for CASSPRLAGRRSSSYNEQFF.

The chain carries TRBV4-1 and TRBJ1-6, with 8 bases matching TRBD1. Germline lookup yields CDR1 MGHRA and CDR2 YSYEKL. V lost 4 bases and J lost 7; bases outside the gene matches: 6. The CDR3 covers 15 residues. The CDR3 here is CASSRGQGPNSPLHF. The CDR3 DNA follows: TGCGCCAGCAGCCGTGGACAGGGCCCCAATTCACCCCTCCACTTT.